One TCR beta chain is described in this entry. What it binds is unknown. This entry belongs to a study of lymphopenia after photon versus proton radiotherapy. This CDR3 contains 15 residues. The germline V gene has CDR1 SGHRS and CDR2 YFSETQ. V dropped 0 bases and J dropped 4 bases, with 11 bases sitting between them. Produced via immunoSEQ multiplex PCR; TCRdb's table is partial and in-frame only. In the table there are 67,000 or so clones, 85% to 90% of which are singletons. The study, taken as a whole, reports: Under photons, naive T cells and diversity fell while effector/memory populations rose.

This sample comprised peripheral blood, obtained from a patient treated with proton-based radiotherapy. The TCR was taken from a man older than 75 with esophageal cancer. The V call is TRBV5-1, the J call TRBJ2-1; the D call may be TRBD1 or TRBD2 (5 bases each). The CDR3: CASSLAGDGYNEQFF. DNA of the CDR3: TGCGCCAGCAGCTTGGCCGGGGACGGATACAATGAGCAGTTCTTC.